The 5 T cell receptor beta chains below were found in one sample sequenced in a study of blood T cell repertoires in COVID-19. TCRdb keeps only in-frame clones here, not all; method: immunoSEQ multiplex PCR. The data contain 200,000 to 300,000 clones, around three quarters of them seen just once; the ten biggest clones take up 3% to 3.5%. Sequencing was done on a sample of peripheral blood. Receptor source: a woman older than 75 with acute or convalescent COVID-19.

The chain couples TRBV6-6 to TRBJ1-2; 12 nucleotides align to TRBD1. With 7 bases clipped from V and 6 bases from J, the junction kept 3 bases outside the gene matches. The CDR3 runs 13 residues. Germline CDR1 reads MNHNY; CDR2 reads SVGAGI (reference sequence). The CDR3 here is CASTWDRGHGYTF. The CDR3 DNA reads as TGTGCCAGCACCTGGGACAGGGGGCATGGCTACACCTTC.

In DNA, the CDR3 is TGTGCCAGCAGCCTAAACGGGGGTATTAATGAAAAACTGTTTTTT. Translation: CASSLNGGINEKLFF. V and J are TRBV7-9 and TRBJ1-4; D is possibly TRBD1 (5 bases). The CDR3 is 15 amino acids. The V end lost 5 bases, the J end lost 4 bases, and 14 bases lay between the germline ends. Per germline, CDR1 SEHNR and CDR2 FQNEAQ (reference sequence).

V is TRBV5-1 and J is TRBJ2-1, with 9 bases identical to TRBD2. After removal of 3 bases from V and 5 bases from J, the junction contained 9 bases not matched to a gene. Germline V gene data show CDR1 as SGHRS and CDR2 as YFSETQ. This CDR3 spans 16 amino acids. The CDR3 nucleotides read TGCGCCAGCAGCTCAAGGCCCAGCGGGGGGAACAATGAGCAGTTCTTC. Its protein product is CASSSRPSGGNNEQFF.

The chain is built from TRBV3-1 (or the pseudogene TRBV3-2) and TRBJ1-4; TRBD1 agrees at 11 bases. V shed 2 bases, J shed 6 bases, and the junction held 2 bases outside the gene matches. The CDR3 runs to 15 residues. CDR1 and CDR2 (germline): LGHDT, YNNKEL (reference sequence). In DNA form, the CDR3 reads TGTGCCAGCAGCCAACCGGGACAGGGGGATGAAAAACTGTTTTTT. This translates into CASSQPGQGDEKLFF.

The rearrangement uses TRBV11-2 and TRBJ1-1; 7 positions agree with TRBD1. The V gene end was trimmed by 6 bases and the J gene end by 9 bases; junction bases not matched to a gene: 10. The CDR3 consists of 13 residues. CDR1 is SGHAT and CDR2 is FQNNGV in the germline V gene. The CDR3 DNA reads TGTGCCAGCAGGGGAACAGGGGAGAATCAAGCTTTCTTT. Encoded protein: CASRGTGENQAFF.